This is a list of T cell receptor beta chains from one sample in a study of CD8+ T cells in alopecia areata. TCRdb keeps only in-frame clones here, not all; method: immunoSEQ multiplex PCR. This repertoire shows around 270,000 clones, 58% found once; its top ten account for around 1.8%. The sequenced sample was CD4+ T cells sorted from blood, obtained at week 24, from a patient treated with tofacitinib. The receptors shown here come from a human donor with alopecia areata. Each CDR3 is given with its conserved first and last residue. The order of the fields is V gene, clone size, D gene, J gene, CDR3 DNA, CDR3 protein. A D gene is named only where the DNA matches it firmly. Size values are once, few and many counts, or a class for expanded clones, and some rows have none.

v_call: TRBV29-1; clone_size: NA; d_call: NA; j_call: TRBJ2-5; cdr3_nt: TGCAGCGTGCGGGGACGGACCCAAGAGACCCAGTACTTC; cdr3_aa: CSVRGRTQETQYF
v_call: TRBV27; clone_size: NA; d_call: NA; j_call: TRBJ1-1; cdr3_nt: TGTGCCAGCAGTACGGGCACTGAAGCTTTCTTT; cdr3_aa: CASSTGTEAFF
v_call: TRBV7-2; clone_size: few; d_call: NA; j_call: TRBJ1-2; cdr3_nt: TGTGCCAGCAGCTTTCAAAAGGGATCCTATGGCTACACCTTC; cdr3_aa: CASSFQKGSYGYTF
v_call: TRBV9; clone_size: NA; d_call: NA; j_call: TRBJ1-1; cdr3_nt: TGTGCCAGCAGCGTAGCGGCCATGAGCGCACCTTTCTTT; cdr3_aa: CASSVAAMSAPFF
v_call: TRBV29-1; clone_size: NA; d_call: TRBD1; j_call: TRBJ2-5; cdr3_nt: TGCAGCGTCAGTTTGACAGGGTTGGAGACCCAGTACTTC; cdr3_aa: CSVSLTGLETQYF
v_call: TRBV7-2; clone_size: NA; d_call: NA; j_call: TRBJ1-2; cdr3_nt: TGTGCCAGCAGACTAGTGCGGGCGAACAACTATGGCTACACCTTC; cdr3_aa: CASRLVRANNYGYTF
v_call: TRBV5-1; clone_size: NA; d_call: NA; j_call: TRBJ1-2; cdr3_nt: TGCGCCAGCAGCTCGGACACGAGGAGTGGCTACACCTTC; cdr3_aa: CASSSDTRSGYTF
v_call: TRBV5-1; clone_size: NA; d_call: NA; j_call: TRBJ2-3; cdr3_nt: TGCGCCAGCAGCACTCCAGGGCCAGATACGCAGTATTTT; cdr3_aa: CASSTPGPDTQYF
v_call: TRBV7-3; clone_size: NA; d_call: NA; j_call: TRBJ2-5; cdr3_nt: TGTGCCAGCAGCTTAACGTTCGGGGGTGAGGAGACCCAGTACTTC; cdr3_aa: CASSLTFGGEETQYF
v_call: TRBV30; clone_size: NA; d_call: NA; j_call: TRBJ1-2; cdr3_nt: TGTGCCTGGAGTGCAGGCTGGGGCTACACCTTC; cdr3_aa: CAWSAGWGYTF
v_call: TRBV5-5; clone_size: NA; d_call: TRBD1; j_call: TRBJ1-2; cdr3_nt: TGTGCCAGCAGCTTCCCGGACAGGGTAGGAGGCTACACCTTC; cdr3_aa: CASSFPDRVGGYTF
v_call: TRBV4-3; clone_size: NA; d_call: NA; j_call: TRBJ2-1; cdr3_nt: TGCGCCAGCTCTGCGCAGGGGAGCTCCTACAATGAGCAGTTCTTC; cdr3_aa: CASSAQGSSYNEQFF
v_call: TRBV30; clone_size: NA; d_call: NA; j_call: TRBJ2-3; cdr3_nt: TGTGCCTGGGCGGTGGCTCTCACAGATACGCAGTATTTT; cdr3_aa: CAWAVALTDTQYF
v_call: TRBV30; clone_size: few; d_call: TRBD2; j_call: TRBJ2-3; cdr3_nt: TGTGCCTGGACCCCTGGGGAGGGGATGACAGATACGCAGTATTTT; cdr3_aa: CAWTPGEGMTDTQYF
v_call: TRBV18; clone_size: NA; d_call: TRBD1; j_call: TRBJ2-5; cdr3_nt: TGTGCCAGCTCACCGTCGACAGGGTGGCCCCCAGAGACCCAGTACTTC; cdr3_aa: CASSPSTGWPPETQYF
v_call: TRBV29-1; clone_size: NA; d_call: TRBD2; j_call: TRBJ2-3; cdr3_nt: TGCAGCGTTGAATGGTTTAGCGGGGGGGCAGATACGCAGTATTTT; cdr3_aa: CSVEWFSGGADTQYF
v_call: TRBV27; clone_size: NA; d_call: TRBD1; j_call: TRBJ1-4; cdr3_nt: TGTGCCAGCAGGATAACAGGGGGCGCGCAAACTAATGAAAAACTGTTTTTT; cdr3_aa: CASRITGGAQTNEKLFF
v_call: TRBV30; clone_size: NA; d_call: NA; j_call: TRBJ1-3; cdr3_nt: TGTGCCTGGAGTGTACTGGGCAACTCTGGAAACACCATATATTTT; cdr3_aa: CAWSVLGNSGNTIYF
v_call: TRBV9; clone_size: NA; d_call: TRBD2; j_call: TRBJ2-1; cdr3_nt: TGTGCCAGCAGCGCTACTAGCGGGGGAGCCAATGAGCAGTTCTTC; cdr3_aa: CASSATSGGANEQFF
v_call: TRBV30; clone_size: NA; d_call: NA; j_call: TRBJ1-2; cdr3_nt: TGTGCCTGGAGTGGGACAGCCATCTATGGCTACACCTTC; cdr3_aa: CAWSGTAIYGYTF
v_call: TRBV29-1; clone_size: NA; d_call: NA; j_call: TRBJ1-1; cdr3_nt: TGCAGCGTTGAAGGGAGACAGATGACTGAAGCTTTCTTT; cdr3_aa: CSVEGRQMTEAFF
v_call: TRBV5-1; clone_size: few; d_call: NA; j_call: TRBJ2-6; cdr3_nt: TGCGCCAGCAGCCTGACTCTCTCTGGGGCCAACGTCCTGACTTTC; cdr3_aa: CASSLTLSGANVLTF
v_call: TRBV29-1; clone_size: few; d_call: NA; j_call: TRBJ1-1; cdr3_nt: TGCAGCGTTGTCGCATTGGCCAGGAACACTGAAGCTTTCTTT; cdr3_aa: CSVVALARNTEAFF
v_call: TRBV25-1; clone_size: once; d_call: NA; j_call: TRBJ2-7; cdr3_nt: TGTGCCAGCAGTGATCCCAGTGGCGGGGATAGAACGTACGAGCAGTACTTC; cdr3_aa: CASSDPSGGDRTYEQYF
v_call: TRBV27; clone_size: NA; d_call: NA; j_call: TRBJ2-5; cdr3_nt: TGTGCCAGCCCTGCCGAGTACTTC; cdr3_aa: CASPAEYF